The entry that follows covers one T cell receptor (beta chain) sequence. These data belong to a study of blood T cell repertoires in COVID-19. Trimming removed 7 bases at V and 0 bases at J, with 13 bases between. Germline V gene sequence: CDR1 MNHEY, CDR2 SMNVEV (reference sequence). CDR3 length equals 15 residues. Here immunoSEQ multiplex PCR was the method, and the copy in TCRdb shows in-frame clones only, minus some. Of some 150,000 clones listed, approximately 84% were seen once; the top ten hold approximately 1.6%. The chain couples TRBV27 to TRBJ2-1, with D unclear. This TCR came from a young woman who had been exposed to COVID-19. The specimen sequenced was PBMCs or T cells enriched from blood (not recorded which). CDR3 region: CASTSSSSSYNEQFF. CDR3 DNA: TGTGCCAGCACCTCGAGTAGTAGCTCCTACAATGAGCAGTTCTTC.